A single T cell receptor beta chain is shown here with its context. Survey-level immunoSEQ v3.0 assays were run. TCRdb keeps only in-frame clones here, not all; method: immunoSEQ multiplex PCR. The data hold about 25,000 clones, with 65% to 90% observed a single time. The sample is drawn from a study of long-term antiretroviral therapy in people with HIV. Study-level information: The 2015 immediate-ART recommendation was preceded by the earliest samples by about a decade.

The ends were cut back, 0 bases at V and 7 bases at J, with 15 bases in the middle. The CDR3 totals 15 residues. Germline loops: CDR1 MGHRA, CDR2 YSYEKL. Sequences were derived from unsorted PBMCs, sampled 1.2 years after starting antiretroviral therapy. The chain is built from TRBV4-1 and TRBJ1-2, with D perhaps matching TRBD1 (5 bases). This TCR was sampled from a man over 45 with HIV. CDR3 amino acids: CASSQDASGGGGYTF. CDR3 DNA: TGCGCCAGCAGCCAAGATGCATCCGGGGGAGGTGGCTACACCTTC.